This T cell receptor beta chain was captured by sequencing in a study of OX40 agonist ivuxolimab in advanced cancers. V was clipped by 6 bases and J by 6 bases; unmatched bases: 9. The germline V gene has CDR1 SGDLS and CDR2 YYNGEE. There are 14 residues in the CDR3. Some clones are missing from TCRdb's copy, which holds only in-frame ones; the method was immunoSEQ multiplex PCR. The table shows fewer than 85,000 clones, with approximately 90% occurring only once. The receptor was isolated from an adult with an advanced solid tumor such as melanoma, head and neck, liver or kidney cancer. This chain joins TRBV9 and TRBJ2-1; TRBD2 aligns across 7 bases. The sample in question was CD4+ or CD8+ T cells sorted from blood, obtained in a trial of the OX40 agonist ivuxolimab. The CDR3 here is CASTRGGQSNEQFF. In nucleotides, the CDR3 is TGTGCCAGCACCCGGGGAGGGCAGAGCAATGAGCAGTTCTTC.